The 14 T cell receptor beta chains listed next were all sequenced from one sample in a study of T cells after yellow fever vaccination. TCRdb re-derived calls from the 5' RACE reads in MiXCR, one entry per CDR3 protein. The repertoire has around 330,000 distinct CDR3 sequences, less than 4.5% of them found once; the top ten carry around 20%. The starting material was PBMCs, obtained on the day of the yellow fever booster vaccination. The receptors shown here come from a man in his late teens or twenties who received the YFV17D yellow fever vaccine.

This sequence joins TRBV5-4 and TRBJ2-2, with TRBD1 as a possible D gene (6 bases). V was cut by 1 base and J by 7 bases, with 11 bases left in between. The germline V gene encodes CDR1 SGHNT and CDR2 YYREEE (reference sequence). The CDR3 spans 14 residues. The CDR3 DNA follows: TGTGCCAGCAGCTTGTGGGGGCGGGTCGGGGAGCTGTTTTTT. Protein product: CASSLWGRVGELFF.

This clonotype was detected ten times or more. The chain joins TRBV19 to TRBJ2-2, with D unresolved. Trimming left V 7 bases short and J 2 bases short, with 11 bases between. Germline V gives CDR1 LNHDA, CDR2 SQIVND (reference sequence). CDR3 length: 14 residues. The CDR3 reads CASTPGPNTGELFF. Written as DNA, the CDR3 is TGTGCCAGTACTCCGGGCCCTAACACCGGGGAGCTGTTTTTT.

This clonotype occurred a few times. This chain connects TRBV12-3 or TRBV12-4 to TRBJ2-7; TRBD1 or TRBD2 may be the D gene (5 bases each). V was trimmed by 6 bases and J by 7 bases, leaving 22 bases between them. The CDR3 is 15 amino acids. The CDR3 here is CASRIRDLQIEEQYV. The CDR3 coding sequence is TGTGCCAGCAGGATCCGGGACCTCCAGATAGAGGAGCAGTACGTC.

This clonotype was picked up a small number of times. The chain recombines TRBV5-6 with TRBJ2-7; 11 nucleotides align to TRBD1. The germline CDR1 and CDR2 sequences are SGHDT and YYEEEE. The V segment lost 6 bases and the J segment 4 bases; nucleotides outside the gene matches: 9. This CDR3 is 15 amino acids long. CDR3 sequence reads: CASTLRDRGGYEQYF. The CDR3 DNA reads TGTGCCAGCACCCTCCGGGACAGGGGGGGGTACGAGCAGTACTTC.

For this clonotype: One end of the junction is discordant with germline, which a read error may explain. This chain connects TRBV4-2 to TRBJ2-1; TRBD2 aligns across 7 bases. The CDR3 consists of 16 residues. Germline lookup yields CDR1 LGHNA and CDR2 YNFKEQ. This CDR3 is CASSQDDGGTYNEQLF. The CDR3, as DNA: TGTGCCAGCAGCCAAGATGACGGGGGGACGTACAATGAGCAGTTATTC.

The rearrangement links TRBV20-1 to TRBJ1-6; D remains ambiguous. Germline values: CDR1 DFQATT, CDR2 SNEGSKA (reference sequence). V lost 3 bases and J 0 bases, leaving 3 bases between the germline ends. The CDR3 runs to 13 residues. CDR3 protein: CSARGSYNSPLHF. DNA for the CDR3: TGCAGTGCTAGGGGCTCCTATAATTCACCCCTCCACTTT.

This clonotype came up many times. V usage is TRBV4-3 and J usage is TRBJ1-1; no reliable D call. Trimming stripped 0 bases from V and 1 base from J, with 6 bases between. The CDR3 runs 14 residues. Germline-derived CDR1 and CDR2 are LGHNA and YSLEER. The CDR3 sequence is CASSQDGGNTEAFF. CDR3 nucleotides: TGCGCCAGCAGCCAAGATGGAGGGAACACTGAAGCTTTCTTT.

This clonotype was picked up many times. The rearrangement joins TRBV6-6 to TRBJ2-7, with 7 nucleotides matching TRBD1. The CDR3 totals 12 residues. J was trimmed by 3 bases and V by 6 bases; bases with no gene match: 2. CDR1 MNHNY and CDR2 SVGAGI come from the germline V gene (reference sequence). Here the CDR3 DNA reads TGTGCCAGCAGCCCAGGGGGCTACGAGCAGTACGTC. It is translated as CASSPGGYEQYV.

Regarding this clonotype: Germline and junction disagree at one end, which may indicate a read error. The gene calls are TRBV9 and TRBJ2-3; D is perhaps TRBD2 (6 bases). Germline loops: CDR1 SGDLS, CDR2 YYNGEE. CDR3 length: 16 residues. CDR3: CASSVELAPIADTKYF. Here the CDR3 DNA reads TGTGCCAGCAGCGTAGAGCTAGCGCCCATCGCAGATACGAAGTATTTT.

This clonotype was counted between two and nine times. The V and J genes are TRBV28 and TRBJ1-1; maybe TRBD1 (6 bases). CDR1 and CDR2 (germline): MDHEN, SYDVKM. The CDR3 runs to 12 residues. Trimming took 3 bases from V and 7 from J, leaving 9 bases between them. In nucleotides, the CDR3 is TGTGCCAGCAGTTTCTCCAGGGGTGAAGCTTTCTTT. This gives the protein CASSFSRGEAFF.

J is TRBJ2-1 and V is TRBV3-1; no firm D call. The V end lost 0 bases, the J end lost 7 bases, and 10 bases lay between the germline ends. This CDR3 region has 14 residues. Germline-derived CDR1 and CDR2 are LGHDT and YNNKEL (reference sequence). CDR3 residues: CASSQDRKINEQFF. CDR3 DNA: TGTGCCAGCAGCCAAGATAGGAAGATTAATGAGCAGTTCTTC.

This clonotype was detected ten times or more. This rearrangement joins TRBV9 to TRBJ2-1; either TRBD1 or TRBD2 may fit D (5 bases each). The V gene lost 4 bases and the J gene lost 7 bases, with 21 bases spanning the gap. This CDR3 is built from 16 residues. Germline V gene sequence: CDR1 SGDLS, CDR2 YYNGEE. The CDR3 nucleotides read TGTGCCAGCAGCACGAGTCCCGGGCTAGAGGGGAATGAGCAGTTCTTC. It specifies CASSTSPGLEGNEQFF.

The chain has TRBV6-6 and TRBJ1-6, with D unclear. Trimming left V 2 bases short and J 1 base short, with 9 bases between. The CDR3 loop spans 16 amino acids. Germline CDR1 and CDR2: MNHNY and SVGAGI (reference sequence). The CDR3 loop is CASSYRDSSYNSPLHF. DNA for the CDR3: TGTGCCAGCAGTTACAGGGATTCATCCTATAATTCACCCCTCCACTTT.

There are many counts of this clonotype. The rearrangement links TRBV20-1 to TRBJ2-7; D is unresolved. Looked up from germline, CDR1 is DFQATT and CDR2 is SNEGSKA (reference sequence). This CDR3 is built from 14 residues. V was trimmed by 5 bases and J by 1 base, leaving 15 bases between them. The CDR3 sequence: CSAPLAGLSYEQYF. The CDR3 nucleotides are TGCAGTGCTCCACTCGCAGGATTATCCTACGAGCAGTACTTC.